The 32 T cell receptor beta chains reported below all come from one sample, sequenced in a study of vaccination effects on CD4 cells after COVID-19. Sequencing was performed with immunoSEQ multiplex PCR; in TCRdb, only in-frame clones are kept and a portion is missing. In the table there are roughly 75,000 clones, approximately 70% of which are singletons. Their antigen targets remain unknown. Under the ViraFEST assay, PBMC were stimulated with viral peptide pools so that antigen-specific CD4+ T cells expanded. Sequencing was performed afterwards. After more than 8 days in culture, the CD4+ T cells were isolated. None of the vaccinated had previously contracted SARS-CoV-2, and their nucleocapsid antibodies tested negative. The input for sequencing was CD4+ T cells from PBMCs cultured with HCoV-OC43 spike peptides, taken before COVID-19 vaccination. Indicated subset: HCoV-OC43 spike overlapping peptide pool stimulation. Receptors originate from a human donor who received a COVID-19 vaccine.

The V and J genes are TRBV4-1 and TRBJ2-1; D is possibly TRBD1 (6 bases). In germline, CDR1 is MGHRA, CDR2 YSYEKL. Trimming took 1 base from V and 14 from J, leaving 15 bases between them. The CDR3 length is 13 residues. CDR3 in amino acids: CASSQAVGALKFF. The CDR3 DNA sequence: TGCGCCAGCAGCCAAGCCGTGGGGGCCCTTAAGTTCTTC.

V and J are TRBV29-1 and TRBJ2-4, with D perhaps TRBD1 or TRBD2 (6 bases each). V was trimmed by 5 bases and J by 15 bases, leaving 14 bases between them. This CDR3 spans 10 amino acids. CDR1 is SQVTM and CDR2 is ANQGSEA in the germline V gene. The CDR3 DNA reads TGCAGCGTTTCGGAGGGACAAAGGTACTTC. As protein: CSVSEGQRYF.

About this clone: Other DNA sequences in the same sample also yield this CDR3. The chain couples TRBV19 to TRBJ2-1; D is undetermined. Germline-derived CDR1 and CDR2 are LNHDA and SQIVND (reference sequence). The CDR3 has 14 residues. The V end was cut by 5 bases, the J end by 0 bases, with 8 bases between. CDR3 nucleotide sequence: TGTGCCAGTAGTCGGCAGAGCTCCTACAATGAGCAGTTCTTC. Protein: CASSRQSSYNEQFF.

The V and J genes are TRBV7-3 and TRBJ1-2; TRBD1 matches at 7 bases. V lost 5 bases and J lost 4; bases outside the gene matches: 13. Looked up from germline, CDR1 is SGHTA and CDR2 is FQGTGA. CDR3 length equals 16 residues. Written as DNA, the CDR3 is TGTGCCAGCAGCCTTACATCCGGGACAGCTGGCTATGGCTACACCTTC. This translates into CASSLTSGTAGYGYTF.

The chain combines TRBV28 with TRBJ1-5; D remains unclear. The V end lost 8 bases, the J end lost 4 bases, and 18 bases lay between the germline ends. The CDR3 sequence is 15 residues long. Germline V gene sequence: CDR1 MDHEN, CDR2 SYDVKM. The DNA of the CDR3 is TGTGCCAGCCCCCCAGACCGACTTTCTAATCAGCCCCAGCATTTT. This encodes CASPPDRLSNQPQHF. Full variable domain (outside the CDR3, taken from reference TRBV28 and TRBJ1-5): DVKVTQSSRYLVKRTGEKVFLECVQDMDHENMFWYRQDPGLGLRLIYFSYDVKMKEKGDIPEGYSVSREKKERFSLILESASTNQTSMYLCASPPDRLSNQPQHFGDGTRLSIL.

Ten or more counts support this clone. V is TRBV28 and J is TRBJ1-5, with D uncertain. This CDR3 is 15 amino acids long. Germline V lookup: CDR1 MDHEN, CDR2 SYDVKM. The V end was cut by 4 bases, the J end by 2 bases, with 12 bases between. The CDR3 loop reads CASSSPQGGNQPQHF. DNA of the CDR3: TGTGCCAGCAGTTCCCCTCAAGGCGGCAATCAGCCCCAGCATTTT.

This clone was counted at least ten times. The V call is TRBV19, the J call TRBJ1-2; a weak D match, TRBD1 (6 bases). Germline CDR1 is LNHDA and CDR2 is SQIVND (reference sequence). V lost 6 bases and J 9 bases, leaving 26 bases between the germline ends. The CDR3 loop spans 16 amino acids. In nucleotides, the CDR3 is TGTGCCAGTAGGCCCCCATCTGGGGGCTCCGGCCGGAGCTACACCTTC. The encoded protein is CASRPPSGGSGRSYTF.

The chain employs TRBV6-6 and TRBJ2-1; D is perhaps TRBD2 (6 bases). Trimming shortened V by 1 base and J by 7 bases, and 11 bases separated the two germline ends. Germline V gene sequence: CDR1 MNHNY, CDR2 SVGAGI (reference sequence). The CDR3 loop spans 14 amino acids. The CDR3 sequence is CASSYYGGNNEQFF. In DNA, the CDR3 is TGTGCCAGCAGTTACTATGGGGGGAATAATGAGCAGTTCTTC.

The chain links TRBV5-6 to TRBJ2-2; 9 positions match TRBD1. The germline V gene has CDR1 SGHDT and CDR2 YYEEEE. There are 14 residues in the CDR3. V shed 4 bases and J 6 bases; nucleotides not matched to a gene: 4. The CDR3 DNA follows: TGTGCCAGCAGCACCAGGACAGGGGCCGGGGAGCTGTTTTTT. Its translation is CASSTRTGAGELFF.

This clone was detected a few times. The gene calls are TRBV7-2 and TRBJ1-3; 10 bases fit TRBD1. After removal of 8 bases from V and 8 bases from J, the junction contained 6 bases not matched to a gene. CDR1 SGHTA and CDR2 FQGNSA come from the germline V gene. CDR3 length: 13 amino acids. Written as DNA, the CDR3 is TGTGCCAGCTCAGGACAGGGGGGCGACACCATATATTTT. Its protein product is CASSGQGGDTIYF.

The chain employs TRBV27 and TRBJ2-3; possible D gene TRBD1, 5 bases. CDR3 size: 14 residues. V was clipped by 2 bases and J by 2 bases, with 8 bases between them. The germline CDR1 and CDR2 sequences are MNHEY and SMNVEV (reference sequence). CDR3 in amino acids: CASSLDRPTDTQYF. The CDR3 DNA reads as TGTGCCAGCAGTTTAGACAGACCCACAGATACGCAGTATTTT.

The genes are TRBV4-3 and TRBJ2-3; 8 bases fit TRBD1. The CDR3 consists of 17 residues. Germline CDR1 and CDR2: LGHNA and YSLEER. J gave up 1 base and V 5 bases, and 11 bases lay outside the gene matches. The chain's CDR3 is CASSSQPPGQGTDTQYF. The CDR3 DNA is TGCGCCAGCAGCTCCCAACCCCCGGGACAGGGCACAGATACGCAGTATTTT.

The chain uses TRBV7-9 and TRBJ2-7; 10 nucleotides line up with TRBD2. Per the germline V gene, CDR1 is SEHNR and CDR2 is FQNEAQ (reference sequence). V shed 5 bases and J 4 bases; nucleotides not matched to a gene: 11. The CDR3 extends over 16 amino acids. CDR3 amino acids: CASSPAGGLGPYEQYV. CDR3 nucleotides: TGTGCCAGCAGCCCAGCGGGGGGGCTGGGTCCTTACGAGCAGTACGTC.

The sample holds a few counts of this clone. This rearrangement joins TRBV6-2 or TRBV6-3 to TRBJ2-2, with D perhaps TRBD2 (5 bases). Germline CDR1 is MNHEY and CDR2 is SVGEGT. CDR3 length equals 15 residues. V lost 4 bases, J lost 0 bases, and 9 bases lay in between. CDR3: CASSFRGPNTGELFF. CDR3 nucleotides: TGTGCCAGCAGTTTCCGGGGTCCGAACACCGGGGAGCTGTTTTTT.

The chain joins TRBV12-5 to TRBJ1-6, with 10 bases matching TRBD1. This CDR3 region has 14 residues. Looked up from germline, CDR1 is LGHNT and CDR2 is FRNRAP. V gave up 5 bases and J gave up 8 bases; unmatched junction bases: 3. The CDR3 coding sequence is TGTGCTAGTGGTGATGGGACAGGGGATTCACCCCTCCACTTT. It yields the protein CASGDGTGDSPLHF.

The CDR3 protein is CASSRQGADTQYF. CDR3 DNA: TGTGCCAGCAGCCGTCAGGGGGCAGATACGCAGTATTTT. The rearrangement links TRBV7-3 to TRBJ2-3; 7 bases map to TRBD1. This CDR3 comprises 13 residues. V lost 5 bases, J lost 4 bases, and 3 bases stayed unmatched. Germline values: CDR1 SGHTA, CDR2 FQGTGA.

The V call is TRBV6-5, the J call TRBJ2-2; 8 bases are a match to TRBD2. This CDR3 contains 15 residues. CDR1 and CDR2 from the germline V gene are MNHEY and SVGAGI. Trimming removed 5 bases from V and 6 bases from J; junction bases left unmatched: 8. CDR3 amino acids: CASSMRGVRPGELFF. The CDR3 coding sequence is TGTGCCAGCAGTATGCGGGGGGTCAGGCCCGGGGAGCTGTTTTTT.

The chain combines TRBV30 with TRBJ1-6, with D perhaps matching TRBD1 (6 bases). Germline assignment: CDR1 GTSNPN and CDR2 SVGIG (reference sequence). V was cut by 4 bases and J by 7 bases, with 11 bases left in between. CDR3 size: 13 residues. The CDR3 sequence is CAWTPGANSPLHF. The CDR3 DNA is TGTGCCTGGACTCCGGGGGCCAATTCACCCCTCCACTTT. The full variable domain, completed using reference TRBV30 and TRBJ1-6, is SQTIHQWPATLVQPVGSPLSLECTVEGTSNPNLYWYRQAAGRGLQLLFYSVGIGQISSEVPQNLSASRPQDRQFILSSKKLLLSDSGFYLCAWTPGANSPLHFGNGTRLTVT.

The J gene is TRBJ2-3, the V gene TRBV2, with D perhaps being TRBD1 or TRBD2 (5 bases each). Germline CDR1 and CDR2: SNHLY and FYNNEI. This CDR3 comprises 13 residues. V lost 8 bases, J lost 2 bases, and 11 bases lay in between. The CDR3 DNA is TGTGCCAGCCGCCGGGACCCCACAGATACGCAGTATTTT. Translated, it gives CASRRDPTDTQYF.

The chain is built from TRBV6-2 or TRBV6-3 and TRBJ2-1, with D perhaps TRBD2 (5 bases). Trimming took 3 bases from V and 3 from J, leaving 9 bases between them. CDR1 and CDR2 (germline): MNHEY, SVGEGT. CDR3 length: 14 residues. CDR3 in amino acids: CASSYSGYYNEQFF. DNA for the CDR3: TGTGCCAGCAGTTATTCGGGGTACTACAATGAGCAGTTCTTC.

This chain joins TRBV29-1 and TRBJ2-5; 10 nucleotides line up with TRBD2. J was trimmed by 5 bases and V by 6 bases; bases with no gene match: 6. The CDR3 contains 13 residues. Germline loops: CDR1 SQVTM, CDR2 ANQGSEA. The CDR3 loop is CSVLAGRGETQYF. In DNA, the CDR3 is TGCAGCGTACTAGCGGGGAGGGGGGAGACCCAGTACTTC.

This chain uses TRBV2 with TRBJ2-3, with TRBD1 matching 9 bases. The CDR3 extends over 15 amino acids. J lost 5 bases, V lost 8 bases, and 11 bases had no gene match. The germline V gene has CDR1 SNHLY and CDR2 FYNNEI. The DNA of the CDR3 is TGTGCCAGCGAAGGGACAGGGAGGCCCCAAGATACGCAGTATTTT. Translation: CASEGTGRPQDTQYF.

The rearrangement links TRBV18 to TRBJ2-6, with D maybe TRBD1 (6 bases). CDR3 length equals 19 residues. The germline CDR1 and CDR2 sequences are KGHSH and LQKENI. The V end was cut by 1 base, the J end by 0 bases, with 16 bases between. CDR3 DNA sequence: TGTGCCAGCTCACCACTCGAAACAGGGCAAACCTCTGGGGCCAACGTCCTGACTTTC. Translating it yields CASSPLETGQTSGANVLTF.

DNA for the CDR3: TGTGCCAGCAGCCGGGGACTAGCAGACAATGAGCAGTTCTTC. Encoded protein: CASSRGLADNEQFF. The chain is built from TRBV14 and TRBJ2-1, with 9 bases fitting TRBD2. With V trimmed by 4 bases and J by 5 bases, 3 bases remained unmatched. This CDR3 comprises 14 residues. CDR1 and CDR2 (germline): SGHDN, FVKESK. The variable domain in full, with the rest retrieved from reference TRBV14 and TRBJ2-1, is EAGVTQFPSHSVIEKGQTVTLRCDPISGHDNLYWYRRVMGKEIKFLLHFVKESKQDESGMPNNRFLAERTGGTYSTLKVQPAELEDSGVYFCASSRGLADNEQFFGPGTRLTVL.

The chain uses TRBV4-2 and TRBJ2-2, with 7 positions matching TRBD1. CDR1 and CDR2 from the germline V gene are LGHNA and YNFKEQ. The junction had 9 bases not matched to a gene; V was cut back by 4 bases and J by 1 base. CDR3 length: 17 residues. The CDR3 DNA is TGTGCCAGCAGCCCTCAGCGAGGGGGCGGGAACACCGGGGAGCTGTTTTTT. Translating gives CASSPQRGGGNTGELFF.

The chain has TRBV9 and TRBJ1-4, with a tentative D call TRBD1 (5 bases). Trimming pared 0 bases from V and 4 bases from J, leaving 10 bases between. This CDR3 is built from 15 residues. CDR1 and CDR2 (germline): SGDLS, YYNGEE. CDR3 bases: TGTGCCAGCAGCGTAGGGGGACCGGGTAATGAAAAACTGTTTTTT. It codes for CASSVGGPGNEKLFF.

The V call is TRBV5-1, the J call TRBJ2-7, with 10 bases aligning to TRBD1. This CDR3 has 14 amino acids. Germline CDR1 SGHRS, CDR2 YFSETQ. V lost 3 bases to trimming and J lost 5 bases; unmatched junction nucleotides: 5. CDR3 sequence reads: CASSSGTGADEQYV. In DNA, the CDR3 is TGCGCCAGCAGCTCCGGGACAGGGGCAGACGAGCAGTACGTC.

The chain links TRBV19 to TRBJ2-1; 8 bases are shared with TRBD1. The CDR3 runs to 16 residues. V shed 2 bases and J 4 bases; nucleotides not matched to a gene: 7. From germline, CDR1 is LNHDA and CDR2 SQIVND (reference sequence). The CDR3 loop is CASSILGQGAYNEQFF. The CDR3 coding sequence is TGTGCCAGTAGTATATTGGGGCAGGGGGCTTACAATGAGCAGTTCTTC.

This clone has more than one count but fewer than ten. This chain connects TRBV3-1 (or the pseudogene TRBV3-2) to TRBJ1-3; D not certain. This CDR3 spans 16 amino acids. V gave up 4 bases and J gave up 1 base, with 14 bases separating them. CDR1 is LGHDT and CDR2 is YNNKEL in the germline V gene (reference sequence). The CDR3 DNA sequence: TGTGCCAGCAGCCCCTGGGGAGTAACGTCTGGAAACACCATATATTTT. Encoded protein: CASSPWGVTSGNTIYF.

J is TRBJ2-3 and V is TRBV11-2, with 7 positions matching TRBD2. CDR1 SGHAT and CDR2 FQNNGV come from the germline V gene. The CDR3 totals 13 residues. V shed 3 bases and J 4 bases; nucleotides not matched to a gene: 1. Here the CDR3 DNA reads TGTGCCAGCAGCTTTGGGGGGGCAGATACGCAGTATTTT. Encoded protein: CASSFGGADTQYF.

There are a few counts of this clone. V and J are TRBV2 and TRBJ2-7, with a weak D call TRBD1 (6 bases). The CDR3 is made up of 12 amino acids. Germline V gene data show CDR1 as SNHLY and CDR2 as FYNNEI. The V end was cut by 10 bases, the J end by 3 bases, with 13 bases between. DNA of the CDR3: TGTGCCACCCAACAGGGAAACTACGAGCAGTACGTC. It translates to CATQQGNYEQYV.

The chain couples TRBV5-1 to TRBJ2-2; 7 bases agree with TRBD1. The CDR3 contains 15 residues. CDR1 is SGHRS, CDR2 YFSETQ, per germline. Unmatched junction bases numbered 9, after V lost 9 bases and J lost 1 base. The DNA for the CDR3 is TGCGCCACCCGTGTAGGGGGCGGGAACACCGGGGAGCTGTTTTTT. Protein: CATRVGGGNTGELFF.